What follows are 7 T cell receptor beta chains derived from one specimen sequenced in a study of Ad26.COV2.S vaccination and SARS-CoV-2 variants. Indicated treatment: over 15 received Ad26.COV2.S at low or high dose, single or two shots; about five received placebo; per-sample allocation not given. Samples came from day 63 after the first vaccine or placebo injection. The method was immunoSEQ multiplex PCR; TCRdb's version includes in-frame clones alone and lacks a portion of them. The repertoire holds around 340,000 clones, 80% to 90% seen once, with 5% in the top ten. The sequencing here drew on peripheral blood, taken in a trial of Ad26.COV2.S vaccine versus placebo. Receptors were obtained from a person aged 18 to 65 who received the Ad26.COV2.S COVID-19 vaccine or a placebo.

The count of this clone is one. This chain links TRBV27 with TRBJ2-7; 10 nucleotides match TRBD1. The V and J ends lost 4 bases and 7 bases, in that order; junction bases with no gene match: 7. Looked up from germline, CDR1 is MNHEY and CDR2 is SMNVEV (reference sequence). The CDR3 length is 14 residues. The CDR3 sequence: CASSSGQGEVEQYF. The CDR3, as DNA: TGTGCCAGCAGTTCCGGACAGGGGGAGGTAGAGCAGTACTTC.

This chain joins TRBV19 and TRBJ2-1; maybe TRBD1 (5 bases). The CDR3 runs to 15 residues. V gave up 4 bases and J gave up 0 bases, with 10 bases separating them. The V gene's germline CDR1 is LNHDA and CDR2 SQIVND (reference sequence). The DNA of the CDR3 is TGTGCCAGTAGTAATTCAGACAGCTCCTACAATGAGCAGTTCTTC. Protein: CASSNSDSSYNEQFF.

V usage is TRBV2 and J usage is TRBJ2-5; no clear D gene. The CDR3 is made up of 12 amino acids. The ends were cut back, 6 bases at V and 5 bases at J, with 10 bases in the middle. The germline CDR1 and CDR2 sequences are SNHLY and FYNNEI. CDR3 sequence (DNA): TGTGCCAGCAGGGGTTTGGGGGAGACCCAGTACTTC. This translates into CASRGLGETQYF.

Of note for this clone: The same CDR3 arises from other DNA sequences in this sample as well. J is TRBJ1-1 and V is TRBV5-1; 9 bases agree with TRBD1. Germline V lookup: CDR1 SGHRS, CDR2 YFSETQ. Losses at the gene ends were 4 bases for V and 4 bases for J; bases not matched to a gene: 5. The CDR3 runs 14 residues. CDR3 sequence reads: CASSPGQGGTEAFF. In DNA form, the CDR3 reads TGCGCCAGCAGCCCGGGACAGGGCGGCACTGAAGCTTTCTTT.

For this clone: The limits of the CDR3 on the DNA are not certain, so only TCRdb's listed CDR3 is given. The chain couples TRBV21-1 to TRBJ2-1; TRBD1 is taken as the D call from the table, unchecked against the DNA. TRBV21-1 counts as a pseudogene. The CDR3 is 17 residues long, counting both termini. The CDR3: CASSKTPVGQGANEQFF.

This clone was picked up one time. The rearrangement uses TRBV5-1 and TRBJ1-4; the match to TRBD1 covers 7 bases. This CDR3 contains 16 residues. The V gene's germline CDR1 is SGHRS and CDR2 YFSETQ. The ends lost 2 bases at V and 0 bases at J; junction bases unmatched: 4. The DNA for the CDR3 is TGCGCCAGCAGCTTACAGGGGATCTCAACTAATGAAAAACTGTTTTTT. Amino acid sequence: CASSLQGISTNEKLFF.

The V call is TRBV11-2, the J call TRBJ1-2; the match to TRBD1 covers 10 bases. CDR3 size: 17 residues. Germline V gene lookup returns CDR1 SGHAT and CDR2 FQNNGV. Trimming at V came to 5 bases and at J to 7 bases, leaving 16 bases not matched to a gene. CDR3: CASSPVSRVGQGSGYTF. The DNA for the CDR3 is TGTGCCAGCAGCCCGGTCTCGCGGGTGGGACAGGGGTCTGGCTACACCTTC.